Sequencing of this T cell receptor (beta chain) was carried out in a study of blood T cell repertoires in COVID-19. Only in-frame clones appear in the TCRdb table, and some are missing; sequencing was by immunoSEQ multiplex PCR. Among fewer than 300,000 clones listed, approximately 90% were seen once. This CDR3 has 14 amino acids. The V and J ends lost 4 bases and 2 bases respectively, with 12 bases between them. In germline, CDR1 is MNHEY, CDR2 SMNVEV (reference sequence). Those enrolled, adults aged about 18 to 89 years, came from around 24 US areas. The sample consisted of PBMCs or T cells enriched from blood (not recorded which). The chain carries TRBV27 and TRBJ2-7, with D perhaps matching TRBD2 (5 bases). The TCR was taken from a woman younger than 45 who had recovered from COVID-19. The CDR3 DNA reads TGTGCCAGCAGTTATCAGAGCGGTACCTACGAGCAGTACTTC. Its protein is CASSYQSGTYEQYF.